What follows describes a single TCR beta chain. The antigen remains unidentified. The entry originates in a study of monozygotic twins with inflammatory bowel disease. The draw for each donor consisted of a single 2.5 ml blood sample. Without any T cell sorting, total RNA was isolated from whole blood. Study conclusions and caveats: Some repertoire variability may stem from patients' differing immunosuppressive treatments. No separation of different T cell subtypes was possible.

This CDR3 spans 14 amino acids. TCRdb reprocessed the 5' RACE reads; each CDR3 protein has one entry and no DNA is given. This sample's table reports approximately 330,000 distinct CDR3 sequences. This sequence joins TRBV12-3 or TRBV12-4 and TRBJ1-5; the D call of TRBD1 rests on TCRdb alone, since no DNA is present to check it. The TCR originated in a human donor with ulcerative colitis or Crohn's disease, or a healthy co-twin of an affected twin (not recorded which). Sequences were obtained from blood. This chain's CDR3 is CASSATGGYQPQHF.